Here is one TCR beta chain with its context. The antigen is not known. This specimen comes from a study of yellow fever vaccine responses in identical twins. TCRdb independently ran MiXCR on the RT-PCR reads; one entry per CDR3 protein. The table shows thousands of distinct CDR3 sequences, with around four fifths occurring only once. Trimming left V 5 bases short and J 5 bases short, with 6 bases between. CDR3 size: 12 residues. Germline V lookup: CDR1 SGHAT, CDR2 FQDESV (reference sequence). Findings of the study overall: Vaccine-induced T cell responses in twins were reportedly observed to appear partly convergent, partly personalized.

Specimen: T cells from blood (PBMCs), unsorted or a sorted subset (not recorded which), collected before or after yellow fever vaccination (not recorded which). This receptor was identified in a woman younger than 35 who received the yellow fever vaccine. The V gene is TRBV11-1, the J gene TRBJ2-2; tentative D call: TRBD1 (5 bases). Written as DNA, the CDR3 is TGTGCCAGCAGCAGGGGAACCGGGGAGCTGTTTTTT. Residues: CASSRGTGELFF.